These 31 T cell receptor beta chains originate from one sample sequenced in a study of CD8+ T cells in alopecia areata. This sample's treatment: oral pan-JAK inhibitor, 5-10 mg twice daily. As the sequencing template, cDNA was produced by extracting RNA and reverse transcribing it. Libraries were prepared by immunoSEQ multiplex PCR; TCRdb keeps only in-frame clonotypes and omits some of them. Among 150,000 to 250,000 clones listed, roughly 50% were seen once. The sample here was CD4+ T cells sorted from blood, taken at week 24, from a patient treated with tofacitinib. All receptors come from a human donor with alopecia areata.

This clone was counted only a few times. The CDR3 nucleotides are TGTGCCAGCAGCCAAGGGTTGAACACTGAAGCTTTCTTT. Encoded protein: CASSQGLNTEAFF. The chain combines TRBV11-3 with TRBJ1-1; no reliable D call. From germline, CDR1 is SGHNT and CDR2 YENEEA. The germline V and J ends were trimmed by 5 bases and 0 bases, with 7 bases remaining between them. CDR3 length: 13 amino acids. Looking up the rest from reference TRBV11-3 and TRBJ1-1 gives the full variable domain: EAGVVQSPRYKIIEKKQPVAFWCNPISGHNTLYWYLQNLGQGPELLIRYENEEAVDDSQLPKDRFSAERLKGVDSTLKIQPAELGDSAVYLCASSQGLNTEAFFGQGTRLTVV.

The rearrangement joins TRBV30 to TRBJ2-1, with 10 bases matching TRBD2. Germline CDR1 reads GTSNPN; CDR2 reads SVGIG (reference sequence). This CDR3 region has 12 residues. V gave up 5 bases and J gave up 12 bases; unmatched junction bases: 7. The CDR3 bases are TGTGCCTGGGCCTTTGGGACTAGCGCGCAGTTCTTC. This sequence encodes CAWAFGTSAQFF.

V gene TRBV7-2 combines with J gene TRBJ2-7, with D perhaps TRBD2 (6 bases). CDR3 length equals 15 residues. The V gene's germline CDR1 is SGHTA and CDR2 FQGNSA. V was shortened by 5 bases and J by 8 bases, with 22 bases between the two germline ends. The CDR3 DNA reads TGTGCCAGCAGCGAGCTCGCGGGACCGGGTGGACAGCAGTACTTC. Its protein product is CASSELAGPGGQQYF.

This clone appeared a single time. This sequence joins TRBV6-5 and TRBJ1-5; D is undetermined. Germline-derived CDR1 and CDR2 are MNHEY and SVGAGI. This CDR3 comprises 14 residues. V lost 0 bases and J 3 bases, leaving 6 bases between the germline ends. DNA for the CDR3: TGTGCCAGCAGTTACTCGGTAAACAATCAGCCCCAGCATTTT. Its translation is CASSYSVNNQPQHF.

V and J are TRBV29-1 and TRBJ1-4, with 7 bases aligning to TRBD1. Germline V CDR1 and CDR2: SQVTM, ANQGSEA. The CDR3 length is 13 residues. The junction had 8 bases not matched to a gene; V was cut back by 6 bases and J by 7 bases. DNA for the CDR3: TGCAGCGTAGGACAGGCGGCTGTTGAAAAACTGTTTTTT. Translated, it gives CSVGQAAVEKLFF.

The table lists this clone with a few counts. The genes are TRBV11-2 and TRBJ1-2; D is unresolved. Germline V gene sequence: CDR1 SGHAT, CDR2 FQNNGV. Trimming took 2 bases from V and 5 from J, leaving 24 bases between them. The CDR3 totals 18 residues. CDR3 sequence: CASSLSVVRRTVLYGYTF. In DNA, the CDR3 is TGTGCCAGCAGCTTATCCGTCGTTAGACGGACTGTTCTGTATGGCTACACCTTC.

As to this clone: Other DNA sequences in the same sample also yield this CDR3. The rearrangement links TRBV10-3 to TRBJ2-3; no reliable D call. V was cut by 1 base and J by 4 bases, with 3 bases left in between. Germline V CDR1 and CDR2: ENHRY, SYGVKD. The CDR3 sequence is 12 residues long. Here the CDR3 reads CAISEWADTQYF. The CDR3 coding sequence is TGTGCCATCAGTGAGTGGGCAGATACGCAGTATTTT.

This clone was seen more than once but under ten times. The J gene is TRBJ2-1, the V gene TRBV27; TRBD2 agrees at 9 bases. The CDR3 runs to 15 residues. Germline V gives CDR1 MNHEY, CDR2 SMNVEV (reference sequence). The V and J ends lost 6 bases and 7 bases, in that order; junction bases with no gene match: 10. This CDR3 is CASSPASGIFNEQFF. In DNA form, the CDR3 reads TGTGCCAGCAGCCCGGCTAGCGGGATATTTAATGAGCAGTTCTTC.

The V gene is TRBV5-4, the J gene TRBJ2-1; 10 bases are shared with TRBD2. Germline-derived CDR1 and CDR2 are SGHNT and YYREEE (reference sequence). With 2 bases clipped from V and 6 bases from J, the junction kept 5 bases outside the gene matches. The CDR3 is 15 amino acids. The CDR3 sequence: CASSFESGRANEQFF. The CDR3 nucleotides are TGTGCCAGCAGCTTTGAGAGCGGGAGGGCCAATGAGCAGTTCTTC.

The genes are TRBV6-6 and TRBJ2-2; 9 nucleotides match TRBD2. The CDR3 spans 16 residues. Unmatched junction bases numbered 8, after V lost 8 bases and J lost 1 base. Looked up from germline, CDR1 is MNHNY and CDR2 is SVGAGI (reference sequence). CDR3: CASRQPTSGNTGELFF. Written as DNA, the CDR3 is TGTGCCAGCCGACAACCGACTAGCGGGAACACCGGGGAGCTGTTTTTT.

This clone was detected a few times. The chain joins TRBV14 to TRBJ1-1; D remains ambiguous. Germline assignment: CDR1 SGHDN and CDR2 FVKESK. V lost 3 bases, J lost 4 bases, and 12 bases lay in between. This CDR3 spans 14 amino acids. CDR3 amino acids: CASSQGMRSTEAFF. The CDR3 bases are TGTGCCAGCAGCCAGGGGATGAGAAGCACTGAAGCTTTCTTT. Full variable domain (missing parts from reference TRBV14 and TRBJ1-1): EAGVTQFPSHSVIEKGQTVTLRCDPISGHDNLYWYRRVMGKEIKFLLHFVKESKQDESGMPNNRFLAERTGGTYSTLKVQPAELEDSGVYFCASSQGMRSTEAFFGQGTRLTVV.

The CDR3 sequence is CAWSNSPIPSSGNTIYF. In DNA form, the CDR3 reads TGTGCCTGGAGTAATAGCCCCATCCCGAGCTCTGGAAACACCATATATTTT. The chain combines TRBV30 with TRBJ1-3, with D unclear. This CDR3 has 17 residues. The V end was cut by 2 bases, the J end by 0 bases, with 17 bases between. Germline V CDR1 and CDR2: GTSNPN, SVGIG (reference sequence). Full variable domain (remainder filled in from reference TRBV30 and TRBJ1-3): SQTIHQWPATLVQPVGSPLSLECTVEGTSNPNLYWYRQAAGRGLQLLFYSVGIGQISSEVPQNLSASRPQDRQFILSSKKLLLSDSGFYLCAWSNSPIPSSGNTIYFGEGSWLTVV.

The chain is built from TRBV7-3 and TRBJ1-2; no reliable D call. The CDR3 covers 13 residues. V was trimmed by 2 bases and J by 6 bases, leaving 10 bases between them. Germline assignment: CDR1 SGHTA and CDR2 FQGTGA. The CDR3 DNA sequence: TGTGCCAGCAGCTTAGATAACAGACATGGCTACACCTTC. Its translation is CASSLDNRHGYTF.

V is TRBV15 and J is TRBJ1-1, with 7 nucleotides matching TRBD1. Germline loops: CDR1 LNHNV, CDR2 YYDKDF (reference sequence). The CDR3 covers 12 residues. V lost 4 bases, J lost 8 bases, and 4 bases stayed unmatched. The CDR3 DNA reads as TGTGCCACCAGCACCTCAGGGGGGGAAGCTTTCTTT. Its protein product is CATSTSGGEAFF.

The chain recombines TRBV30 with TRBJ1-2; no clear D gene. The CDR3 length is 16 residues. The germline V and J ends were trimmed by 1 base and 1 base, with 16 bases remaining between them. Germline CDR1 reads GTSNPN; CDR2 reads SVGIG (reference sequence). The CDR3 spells CAWSDPWEYSNYGYTF. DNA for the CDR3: TGTGCCTGGAGTGACCCCTGGGAGTACAGTAACTATGGCTACACCTTC.

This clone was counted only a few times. Here the CDR3 reads CASSPRAGRQETQYF. The CDR3 nucleotides read TGTGCCAGCAGCCCAAGAGCGGGGAGGCAAGAGACCCAGTACTTC. The rearrangement uses TRBV14 and TRBJ2-5; the match to TRBD2 covers 7 bases. From germline, CDR1 is SGHDN and CDR2 FVKESK. This CDR3 contains 15 residues. Trimming at V came to 4 bases and at J to 2 bases, leaving 7 bases not matched to a gene.

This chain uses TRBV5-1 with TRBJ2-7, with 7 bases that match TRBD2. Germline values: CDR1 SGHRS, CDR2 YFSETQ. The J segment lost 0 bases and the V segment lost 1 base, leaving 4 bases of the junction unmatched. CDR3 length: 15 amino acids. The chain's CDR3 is CASSLTSGISYEQYF. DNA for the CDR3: TGCGCCAGCAGCTTGACAAGCGGGATCTCCTACGAGCAGTACTTC. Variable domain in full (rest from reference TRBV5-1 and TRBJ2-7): KAGVTQTPRYLIKTRGQQVTLSCSPISGHRSVSWYQQTPGQGLQFLFEYFSETQRNKGNFPGRFSGRQFSNSRSEMNVSTLELGDSALYLCASSLTSGISYEQYFGPGTRLTVT.

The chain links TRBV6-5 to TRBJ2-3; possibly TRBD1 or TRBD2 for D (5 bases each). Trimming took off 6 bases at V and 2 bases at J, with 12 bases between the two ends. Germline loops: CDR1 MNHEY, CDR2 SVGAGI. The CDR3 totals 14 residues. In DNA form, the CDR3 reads TGTGCCAGCAGGAGGGGACGGAACACAGATACGCAGTATTTT. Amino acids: CASRRGRNTDTQYF.

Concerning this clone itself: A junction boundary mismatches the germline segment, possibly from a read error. The CDR3 coding sequence is TGCGCCAGCAGATGGGGGGCACCACAAGAGAGCCAGTACTTC. Its protein is CASRWGAPQESQYF. This chain uses TRBV5-1 with TRBJ2-5; D may match TRBD1 or TRBD2 (6 bases each). The CDR3 is 14 amino acids. Germline lookup yields CDR1 SGHRS and CDR2 YFSETQ.

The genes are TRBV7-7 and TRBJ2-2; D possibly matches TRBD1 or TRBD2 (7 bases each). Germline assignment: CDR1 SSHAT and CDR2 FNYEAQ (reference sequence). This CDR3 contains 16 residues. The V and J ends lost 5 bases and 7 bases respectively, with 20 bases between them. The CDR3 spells CASSQGGPGAIGELFF. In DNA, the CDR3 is TGTGCCAGCAGCCAGGGGGGGCCAGGGGCGATCGGGGAGCTGTTTTTT.

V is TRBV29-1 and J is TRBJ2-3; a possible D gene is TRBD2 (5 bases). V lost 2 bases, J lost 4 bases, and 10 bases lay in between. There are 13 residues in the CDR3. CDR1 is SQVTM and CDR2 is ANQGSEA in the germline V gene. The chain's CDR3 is CSVEKPGSDTQYF. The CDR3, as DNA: TGCAGCGTTGAAAAGCCGGGGTCAGATACGCAGTATTTT.

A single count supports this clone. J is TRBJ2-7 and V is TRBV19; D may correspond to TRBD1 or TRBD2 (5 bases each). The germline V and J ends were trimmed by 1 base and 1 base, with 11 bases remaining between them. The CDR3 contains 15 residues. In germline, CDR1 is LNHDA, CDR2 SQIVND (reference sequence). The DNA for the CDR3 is TGTGCCAGTAGTATAGCTGGGACCGCTTCCTACGAGCAGTACTTC. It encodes CASSIAGTASYEQYF.

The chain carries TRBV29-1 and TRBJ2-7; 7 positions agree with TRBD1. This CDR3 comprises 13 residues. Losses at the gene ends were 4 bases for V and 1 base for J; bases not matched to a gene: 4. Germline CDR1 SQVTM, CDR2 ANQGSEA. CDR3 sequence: CSVGQGRSYEQYF. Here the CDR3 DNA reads TGCAGCGTTGGACAGGGAAGGTCCTACGAGCAGTACTTC.

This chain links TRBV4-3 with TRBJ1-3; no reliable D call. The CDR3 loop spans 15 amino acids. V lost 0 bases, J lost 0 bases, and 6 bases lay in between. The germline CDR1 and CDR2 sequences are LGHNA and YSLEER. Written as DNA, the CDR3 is TGCGCCAGCAGCCAAGATACAGCCTCTGGAAACACCATATATTTT. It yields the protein CASSQDTASGNTIYF.

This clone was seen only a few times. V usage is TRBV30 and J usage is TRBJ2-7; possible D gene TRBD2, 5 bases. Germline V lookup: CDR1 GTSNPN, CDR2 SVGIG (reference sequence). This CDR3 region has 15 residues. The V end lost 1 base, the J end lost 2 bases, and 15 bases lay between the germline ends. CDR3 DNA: TGTGCCTGGAGTGGGGTCGGCGGGTCGGCCTACGAGCAGTACTTC. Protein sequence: CAWSGVGGSAYEQYF. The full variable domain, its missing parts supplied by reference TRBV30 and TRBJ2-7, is SQTIHQWPATLVQPVGSPLSLECTVEGTSNPNLYWYRQAAGRGLQLLFYSVGIGQISSEVPQNLSASRPQDRQFILSSKKLLLSDSGFYLCAWSGVGGSAYEQYFGPGTRLTVT.

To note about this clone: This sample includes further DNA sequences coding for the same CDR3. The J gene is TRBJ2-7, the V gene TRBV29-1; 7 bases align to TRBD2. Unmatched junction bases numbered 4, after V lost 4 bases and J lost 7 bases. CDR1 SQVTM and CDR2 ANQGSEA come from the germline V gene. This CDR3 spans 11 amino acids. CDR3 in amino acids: CSVGEGREQYF. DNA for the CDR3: TGCAGCGTTGGGGAGGGACGGGAGCAGTACTTC.

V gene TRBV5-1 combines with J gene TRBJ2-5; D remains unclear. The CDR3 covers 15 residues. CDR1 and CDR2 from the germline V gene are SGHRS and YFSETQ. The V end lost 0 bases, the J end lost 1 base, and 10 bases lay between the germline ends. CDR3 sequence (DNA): TGCGCCAGCAGCTTGGGTATTTCTAGCCAAGAGACCCAGTACTTC. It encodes CASSLGISSQETQYF.

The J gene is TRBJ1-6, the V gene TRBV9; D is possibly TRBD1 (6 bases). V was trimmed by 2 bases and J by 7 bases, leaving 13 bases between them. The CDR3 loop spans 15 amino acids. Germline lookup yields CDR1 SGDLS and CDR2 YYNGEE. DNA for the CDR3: TGTGCCAGCAGCGTGGACAGCCGTCGAAATTCACCCCTCCACTTT. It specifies CASSVDSRRNSPLHF.

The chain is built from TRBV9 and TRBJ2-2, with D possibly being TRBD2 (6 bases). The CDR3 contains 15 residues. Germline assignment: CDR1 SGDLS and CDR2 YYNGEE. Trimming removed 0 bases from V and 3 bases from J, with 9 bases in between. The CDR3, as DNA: TGTGCCAGCAGCGTAGACTGGGGGGACACCGGGGAGCTGTTTTTT. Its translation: CASSVDWGDTGELFF.

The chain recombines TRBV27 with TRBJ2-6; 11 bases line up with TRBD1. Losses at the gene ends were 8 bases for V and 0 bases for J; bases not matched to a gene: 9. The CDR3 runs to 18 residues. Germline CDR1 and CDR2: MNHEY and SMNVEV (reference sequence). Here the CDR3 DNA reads TGTGCCAGCCGCCAGGACAGGGGGCTTAGCTCTGGGGCCAACGTCCTGACTTTC. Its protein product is CASRQDRGLSSGANVLTF.

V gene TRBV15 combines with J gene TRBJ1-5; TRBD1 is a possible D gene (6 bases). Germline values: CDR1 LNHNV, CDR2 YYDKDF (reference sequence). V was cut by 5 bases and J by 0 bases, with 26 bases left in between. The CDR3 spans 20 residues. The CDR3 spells CATSRNRQDYFTNSNQPQHF. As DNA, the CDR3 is TGTGCCACCAGCCGAAACAGACAGGATTATTTTACAAATAGCAATCAGCCCCAGCATTTT.